The sequence of this TCR beta chain was determined in a study of shared clonotypes between healthy human individuals. Study at large: Sampling drew on donors who were a couple of women and a few men aged 18 to 49. Every donor yielded three CD4 naive, three CD4 memory, two CD8 naive and one CD8 memory plate. Study-level points and caveats: Lower generation probabilities were found for non-shared clonotypes than for those shared by all four donors.

Germline-derived CDR1 and CDR2 are MDHEN and SYDVKM. The CDR3 length is 13 residues. V dropped 8 bases and J dropped 6; count of bases not matched to a gene: 7. Worth noting for this clone: What it binds is unknown.

Sorted-subset replicate PCR reactions contained approximately 190 ng DNA, corresponding to some 29,000 T cell genomes. Profiled with immunoSEQ multiplex PCR; TCRdb holds only in-frame clones, not every one. The repertoire consists of about 1 million clones, with 75% to 80% occurring once and the leading ten covering 0.5% to 0.6%. J is TRBJ2-5 and V is TRBV28; 9 bases are a match to TRBD1. Sequencing was performed on memory CD4+ T cells from PBMCs. Subset reported: CD45RA-negative fraction. This TCR was sampled from a man younger than 35 in good health. Some clones in this sample may be carry-over from other donors' samples. The CDR3 DNA is TGTGCCAGCGGGCTACAGGGGGCACAGACCCAGTACTTC. Its translation is CASGLQGAQTQYF.